This TCR beta chain was observed in a study of beta chain features in type 1 diabetes. The wider study: All of the samples together had 95 million to 140 million sorted cells examined. General study results and limits: PCR might preferentially amplify shorter templates, equally in patients and controls.

V dropped 2 bases and J dropped 6 bases, with 14 bases sitting between them. The CDR3 extends over 14 amino acids. CDR1 is ENHRY and CDR2 is SYGVKD in the germline V gene. Expressed TCRB transcripts were sequenced after all isolated RNA was converted to cDNA. The table came from immunoSEQ multiplex PCR; TCRdb's copy has only in-frame clones and leaves some out. Of roughly 500,000 clones in the sample, over 25% were seen once. Notes on this clone: Its antigen is undetermined.

A heparinised blood draw that averaged about 0.11 L was obtained once from each donor. The sequenced sample was naive CD4+ T cells from blood. The gene calls are TRBV10-3 and TRBJ2-7; D gene unclear. This clonotype was sampled from a man aged 18-30 years in good health. CDR3 nucleotides: TGTGCCATCAGTGAGACCGGGCCCACTACCGAGCAGTACTTC. This encodes CAISETGPTTEQYF.